This TCR beta chain was identified in a study of blood T cell repertoires in COVID-19. Across the study: The United States, Italy and Spain were the sources of the acute and convalescent COVID-19 samples. T cells, B-cell-depleted T cells, or PBMCs supplied cDNA or gDNA.

V gave up 5 bases and J gave up 0 bases; unmatched junction bases: 3. The CDR3 runs to 15 residues. Germline V lookup: CDR1 SNHLY, CDR2 FYNNEI. In the study's own analysis: The authors estimated nucleated cell counts from reference gene primer amplification. Using immunoSEQ multiplex PCR, the repertoire was profiled, and TCRdb retains in-frame clones only, with some absent. The V and J calls and the clone size are those of that table, but D and trimming were determined from the DNA. Of 90,000 to 110,000 clones in the sample, approximately 80% were seen once. Sequenced sample: peripheral blood. This chain links TRBV2 with TRBJ2-1; TRBD2 aligns across 8 bases. This TCR derives from a woman older than 75 with acute or convalescent COVID-19. Written as DNA, the CDR3 is TGTGCCAGCAGTTTCAGCGGGAGCTCCTACAATGAGCAGTTCTTC. Its protein product is CASSFSGSSYNEQFF. The variable domain in full, with the rest retrieved from reference TRBV2 and TRBJ2-1, is EPEVTQTPSHQVTQMGQEVILRCVPISNHLYFYWYRQILGQKVEFLVSFYNNEISEKSEIFDDQFSVERPDGSNFTLKIRSTKLEDSAMYFCASSFSGSSYNEQFFGPGTRLTVL.